This record looks at one T cell receptor (beta chain) sequence and its context. The sample originates from a study of T cells in Graves' hyperthyroidism and ophthalmopathy. Researchers amplified the TCR beta CDR3 regions from RNA transcripts. TCR CDR3 underwent first-round RT-PCR with the HTBI primer set. Using its own MiXCR run on the multiplex PCR reads, TCRdb lists one record per CDR3 protein. The repertoire holds under 250,000 distinct CDR3 sequences, approximately 25% seen once, with roughly 35% in the top ten. The CDR3 covers 12 residues. The germline V gene has CDR1 SGHTA and CDR2 FQGNSA. The V and J ends lost 7 bases and 4 bases respectively, with 10 bases between them.

Material for sequencing was blood. The chain uses TRBV7-2 and TRBJ2-5; possible D gene TRBD2, 5 bases. This TCR came from a woman between 40 and 55 years old with Graves' ophthalmopathy. The CDR3 loop reads CASIPRAETQYF. The CDR3 coding sequence is TGTGCCAGCATCCCGAGGGCAGAGACCCAGTACTTC.